The 9 T cell receptor beta chains in this list originate from one sample, sequenced in a study of shared clonotypes between healthy human individuals. The repertoire was sequenced with immunoSEQ multiplex PCR; TCRdb's copy has only in-frame clones and lacks some. Of about 990,000 clones listed, 78% are singletons. The sequencing input was memory CD4+ T cells from PBMCs. Noted subset: CD45RA-negative fraction. These receptors were taken from a man aged 18 to 35 in good health. Some clones in this sample may be carry-over from other donors' samples.

The rearrangement uses TRBV5-1 and TRBJ2-3; D uncertain. The germline V and J ends were trimmed by 0 bases and 5 bases, with 13 bases remaining between them. The germline CDR1 and CDR2 sequences are SGHRS and YFSETQ. This CDR3 comprises 15 residues. For the CDR3, the DNA is TGCGCCAGCAGCTTGGCCTCTTTTCGAGAAGATACGCAGTATTTT. Translated: CASSLASFREDTQYF.

The chain links TRBV7-9 to TRBJ1-3; tentatively, D is TRBD1 (5 bases). This CDR3 has 16 amino acids. Per the germline V gene, CDR1 is SEHNR and CDR2 is FQNEAQ (reference sequence). Trimming removed 4 bases at V and 1 base at J, with 14 bases between. This chain's CDR3 is CASSSSRGGSGNTIYF. For the CDR3, the DNA is TGTGCCAGCAGCTCCTCACGGGGGGGATCTGGAAACACCATATATTTT.

This clone showed up just a few times. The rearrangement links TRBV4-1 to TRBJ2-3; a weak D match, TRBD2 (5 bases). This CDR3 region has 15 residues. With 1 base removed from V and 6 bases from J, the gap between germline ends came to 14 bases. Germline V gene lookup returns CDR1 MGHRA and CDR2 YSYEKL. DNA for the CDR3: TGCGCCAGCAGCCAAGTTGGACTTCTGGGGGATACGCAGTATTTT. Its translation: CASSQVGLLGDTQYF.

V and J are TRBV5-5 and TRBJ2-1, with 11 bases identical to TRBD2. Germline V gene sequence: CDR1 SGHKS, CDR2 YYEKEE (reference sequence). The CDR3 covers 16 residues. V was clipped by 4 bases and J by 3 bases; unmatched bases: 6. The CDR3 protein is CASSVGTSGLYNEQFF. The CDR3 nucleotides are TGTGCCAGCAGCGTGGGGACTAGCGGCCTCTACAATGAGCAGTTCTTC.

On this clone: Possible read error: a much larger clone is one base away. In DNA, the CDR3 is TGTGCCAGCAGGGGCAGGGCCTATGGCTACACCTTC. It is translated as CASRGRAYGYTF. The J gene is TRBJ1-2, the V gene TRBV27; D possibly corresponds to TRBD1 (5 bases). V shed 6 bases and J shed 4 bases, with 9 bases lying between them. The V gene's germline CDR1 is MNHEY and CDR2 SMNVEV (reference sequence). The CDR3 extends over 12 amino acids.

The J gene is TRBJ2-7, the V gene TRBV12-2. TRBV12-2 is noted as a pseudogene. CDR3 size: 16 residues. In nucleotides, the CDR3 is TGTGCAAGTCGATTCCTCCGGGCGATAAGCTCCTACGAGCAGTACTTC. Amino acid sequence: CASRFLRAISSYEQYF.

The rearrangement joins TRBV23-1 to TRBJ2-7; TRBD2 matches at 10 bases. TRBV23-1 is labeled an ORF, and its function is uncertain. This CDR3 is 15 amino acids long. J lost 7 bases, V lost 4 bases, and 10 bases had no gene match. The CDR3 reads CASSPQREGLGEQYF. The CDR3 DNA sequence: TGCGCCAGCAGTCCACAGCGGGAGGGCCTGGGAGAGCAGTACTTC.

The CDR3 spells CASSFQGRSEAFF. The CDR3 DNA reads TGTGCCAGCAGCTTTCAGGGGAGGTCTGAAGCTTTCTTT. The V gene is TRBV11-2, the J gene TRBJ1-1, with D possibly TRBD1 on 6 matching bases. The CDR3 loop spans 13 amino acids. Germline assignment: CDR1 SGHAT and CDR2 FQNNGV. Trimming took 3 bases from V and 6 from J, leaving 11 bases between them.

The CDR3 bases are TGTGCCAGCAGCCAAGATCCCACAGGGAGGAATGAGCAGTTCTTC. Encoded protein: CASSQDPTGRNEQFF. This chain uses TRBV4-2 with TRBJ2-1, with D possibly called TRBD1 or TRBD2 (6 bases each). The V gene lost 0 bases and the J gene lost 7 bases, with 13 bases spanning the gap. Germline V gene sequence: CDR1 LGHNA, CDR2 YNFKEQ. CDR3 length: 15 amino acids.